This is a list of T cell receptor beta chains from one sample in a study of cytotoxic CD8 clonotypes in ibrutinib-treated CLL. Method: immunoSEQ multiplex PCR; TCRdb's copy keeps in-frame clones and lacks some. The sample lists approximately 32,000 clones; approximately 51% were seen once. This specimen was PBMCs, taken before ibrutinib treatment. These receptors were obtained from a human donor with chronic lymphocytic leukemia. CDR3s leave out the opening cysteine and the closing phenylalanine or tryptophan. The D gene is left open where the match is weak.

D | J | V | CDR3
- | TRBJ1-1 | TRBV29-1 | SADEGGGTEAF
- | TRBJ1-5 | TRBV19 | ASSRTIPRTPGSNQPQH
- | TRBJ1-5 | TRBV19 | ASSLEDQPQH
- | TRBJ1-1 | TRBV5-1 | ASSSGYGENTEAF
- | TRBJ2-5 | TRBV7-2 | ASSIAVGTQY
TRBD2 | TRBJ2-3 | TRBV4-2 | ASSQVSGGGTDTQY
TRBD2 | TRBJ2-3 | TRBV12-5 | AIRGGWDTQY
TRBD2 | TRBJ2-5 | TRBV9 | ASSPGLASWETQY
- | TRBJ2-3 | TRBV11-2 | ASSYTDTQY
- | TRBJ2-3 | TRBV5-1 | ASSLPVSTQY
- | TRBJ1-2 | TRBV9 | ASSVAPGGTYGYT
- | TRBJ1-1 | TRBV6-5 | ASSYSKGLNTEAF
- | TRBJ2-7 | TRBV28 | ASRPGALRYEQY
TRBD2 | TRBJ2-1 | TRBV19 | ASSINARGLEANEQF
TRBD1 | TRBJ2-2 | TRBV4-1 | ASSLQDRGRTGELF
- | TRBJ1-2 | TRBV6-6 | ASRKPQPQVGYGYT
- | TRBJ2-7 | TRBV10-3 | AISGAGAGYEQY
- | TRBJ1-6 | TRBV19 | ASSEGWRIESYNSPLH
- | TRBJ2-2 | TRBV7-2 | ASSLGGTAGAGELF
- | TRBJ1-5 | TRBV7-6 | ASSLVLGAGQPQH
TRBD2 | TRBJ2-3 | TRBV9 | ASSPHLTSGGASMIDTQY
- | TRBJ2-5 | TRBV7-2 | ASSLPGGIIGETQY
- | TRBJ1-1 | TRBV5-1 | ASSLVGGPNTEAF
TRBD1 | TRBJ2-2 | TRBV30 | AFVNRDRVSGELF
- | TRBJ2-7 | TRBV10-3 | AISESQGGQY
- | TRBJ2-3 | TRBV7-2 | ASRASDTQY
- | TRBJ2-1 | TRBV2 | ASSESVAGQF
TRBD2 | TRBJ2-2 | TRBV5-1 | ASSPPTSAGELF
- | TRBJ2-2 | TRBV4-2 | ASSQGFYTGELF
- | TRBJ1-1 | TRBV6-1 | ASSEGQGEAF
TRBD1 | TRBJ2-1 | TRBV29-1 | SAGQGANEQF
TRBD1 | TRBJ1-5 | TRBV7-9 | ASSLYGTGGNQPQH
- | TRBJ1-6 | TRBV5-1 | ASSFDGGNSPLH
- | TRBJ2-1 | TRBV9 | ASSVRAVGAPVEQF
TRBD2 | TRBJ2-1 | TRBV6-5 | ASLREGGQF
- | TRBJ2-7 | TRBV2 | ASRGTFLVGEQY
TRBD2 | TRBJ2-1 | TRBV25-1 | ASSGSGGWIDEQF
- | TRBJ2-2 | TRBV6-5 | ASSYSGANTGELF
- | TRBJ1-2 | TRBV2 | ASSGRDGYT
TRBD1 | TRBJ2-3 | TRBV2 | ASSRGGYPSTDTQY
- | TRBJ2-3 | TRBV18 | ASSPSTDTQY
- | TRBJ1-1 | TRBV28 | ASSFTVDTEAF
TRBD1 | TRBJ1-6 | TRBV6-6 | ASSSGTGTYNSPLH
TRBD1 | TRBJ1-2 | TRBV9 | ASSPRTGSNYGYT
- | TRBJ2-5 | TRBV4-1 | ASSQGGAVETQY
- | TRBJ2-7 | TRBV5-1 | ASSLATGGSYEQY
- | TRBJ2-1 | TRBV25-1 | ASSPRGAEQF
- | TRBJ1-1 | TRBV7-2 | ASSSRVMSAEAF
- | TRBJ1-5 | TRBV4-1 | ASSGGYGNQPQH
TRBD1 | TRBJ1-5 | TRBV30 | AWSADRVQPQH
- | TRBJ2-7 | TRBV28 | ASSYGSYEQY
TRBD1 | TRBJ1-2 | TRBV4-1 | ASSLGGDSRKYGYT
TRBD1 | TRBJ1-5 | TRBV6-1 | AGDRGAYSNQPQH
- | TRBJ1-1 | TRBV11-1 | ASTMGRGPSTEAF
TRBD1 | TRBJ2-4 | TRBV7-8 | ASSQAGTGDIQY
- | TRBJ1-5 | TRBV5-4 | ASSHGGNSNQPQH
- | TRBJ2-7 | TRBV7-2 | ASSFTRGEQY
- | TRBJ2-7 | TRBV27 | ASSLYQVPHVSFEQY
TRBD1 | TRBJ1-2 | TRBV4-1 | ASSHNRDRGDGYT
- | TRBJ2-1 | TRBV9 | ASSVGPPVRGYNEQF